This T cell receptor beta chain was captured by sequencing in a study of response to subunit inactivated influenza vaccine. Germline CDR1 LGHNA, CDR2 YSLEER. Trimming removed 1 base from V and 11 bases from J, with 12 bases in between. This CDR3 spans 13 amino acids. This clonotype was observed a handful of times. No antigen is known for it. Points from the study as a whole: T cells newly recruited by each seasonal influenza vaccination are few, the authors suggested.

TCRdb redid the calling of the RT-PCR reads with MiXCR, one entry per CDR3 protein. The sample holds about 530,000 distinct CDR3 sequences, under 15% seen once. The source material was PBMCs from blood, sampled 40 to 50 days after vaccination. This receptor was taken from a man aged 45-65 years who received an inactivated influenza vaccine. The chain links TRBV4-3 to TRBJ1-3; D not resolved. The CDR3 DNA reads TGCGCCAGCAGCCAAGTCGGGCAATCCCCCATATATTTT. Its translation: CASSQVGQSPIYF.